This TCR beta chain originates from a study of cytomegalovirus exposure and HLA in healthy donors. Study-wide points: Later work associated over 15,000 TCR beta sequences with HLA alleles at 0.05 false discovery rate. The study found most TCR sequences rare, yet found some public TCRs in many donors.

Use of 60 Vbeta and 13 Jbeta primers characterized the PCR. Data came from immunoSEQ multiplex PCR; TCRdb stores just in-frame clones and leaves some out. The table records 100,000 to 150,000 clones, about 83% of them present only once. The CDR3 covers 13 residues. The germline CDR1 and CDR2 sequences are KGHSH and LQKENI. Trimming cost V 3 bases and J 7 bases, with 9 bases left between them. A remark on this clone: No antigen is known for it.

Sequenced material: PBMCs. V and J are TRBV18 and TRBJ2-2; unclear D gene. The clonotype was recovered from a woman in her thirties or forties in good health and CMV-seropositive. This CDR3 reads CASSPVELGELFF. The CDR3 coding sequence is TGTGCCAGCTCACCCGTGGAGCTCGGGGAGCTGTTTTTT.